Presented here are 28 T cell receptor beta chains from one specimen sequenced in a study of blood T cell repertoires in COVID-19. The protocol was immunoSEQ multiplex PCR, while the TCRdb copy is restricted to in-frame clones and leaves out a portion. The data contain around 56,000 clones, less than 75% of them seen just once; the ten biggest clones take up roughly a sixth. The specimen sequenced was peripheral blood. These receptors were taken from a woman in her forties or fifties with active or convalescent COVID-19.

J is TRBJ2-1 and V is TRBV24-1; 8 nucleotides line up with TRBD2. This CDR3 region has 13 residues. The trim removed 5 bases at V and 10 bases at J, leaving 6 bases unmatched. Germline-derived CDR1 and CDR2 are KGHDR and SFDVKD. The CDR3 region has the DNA TGTGCCACCAGTGCTCCGGGACTAGGGGAGCAGTTCTTC. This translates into CATSAPGLGEQFF.

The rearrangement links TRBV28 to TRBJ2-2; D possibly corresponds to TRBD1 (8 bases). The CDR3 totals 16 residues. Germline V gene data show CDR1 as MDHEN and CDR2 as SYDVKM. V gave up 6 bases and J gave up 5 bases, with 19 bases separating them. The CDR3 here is CASSLYTGGGTGELFF. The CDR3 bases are TGTGCCAGCAGCCTTTATACAGGGGGAGGGACCGGGGAGCTGTTTTTT.

For the CDR3, the DNA is TGTGCCAGCAGCCCCTACGGGAATGAAAAACTGTTTTTT. As protein: CASSPYGNEKLFF. The chain employs TRBV25-1 and TRBJ1-4; D gene unclear. V lost 6 bases, J lost 5 bases, and 10 bases lay in between. Germline assignment: CDR1 MGHDK and CDR2 SYGVNS. CDR3 size: 13 residues.

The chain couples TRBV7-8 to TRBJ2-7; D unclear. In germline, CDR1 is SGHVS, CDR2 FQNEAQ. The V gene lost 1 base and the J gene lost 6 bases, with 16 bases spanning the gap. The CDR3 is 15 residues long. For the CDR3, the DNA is TGTGCCAGCAGCTTAGTGTTCCTGGTTGGAGCCGAGCAGTACTTC. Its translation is CASSLVFLVGAEQYF.

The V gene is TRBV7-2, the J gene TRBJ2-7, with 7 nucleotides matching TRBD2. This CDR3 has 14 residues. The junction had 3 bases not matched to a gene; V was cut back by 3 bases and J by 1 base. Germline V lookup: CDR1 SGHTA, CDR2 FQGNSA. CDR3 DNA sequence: TGTGCCAGCAGCTTTGGGCGGGAGTCCTACGAGCAGTACTTC. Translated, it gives CASSFGRESYEQYF.

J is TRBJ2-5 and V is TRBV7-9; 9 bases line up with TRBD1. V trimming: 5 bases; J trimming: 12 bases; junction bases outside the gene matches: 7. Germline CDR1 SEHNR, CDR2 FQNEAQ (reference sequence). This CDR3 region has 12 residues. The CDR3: CASSPTTGGKYF. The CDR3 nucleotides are TGTGCCAGCAGCCCAACGACAGGGGGGAAGTACTTC. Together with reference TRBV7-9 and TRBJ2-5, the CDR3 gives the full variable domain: DTGVSQNPRHKITKRGQNVTFRCDPISEHNRLYWYRQTLGQGPEFLTYFQNEAQLEKSRLLSDRFSAERPKGSFSTLEIQRTEQGDSAMYLCASSPTTGGKYFGPGTRLLVL.

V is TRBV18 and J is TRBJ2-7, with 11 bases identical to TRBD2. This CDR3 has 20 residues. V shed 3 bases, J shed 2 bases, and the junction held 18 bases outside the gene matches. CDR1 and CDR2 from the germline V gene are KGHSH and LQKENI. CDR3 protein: CASSPLMTGPGTSGTYEQYF. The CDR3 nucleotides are TGTGCCAGCTCACCCCTCATGACAGGTCCCGGGACTAGCGGTACCTACGAGCAGTACTTC.

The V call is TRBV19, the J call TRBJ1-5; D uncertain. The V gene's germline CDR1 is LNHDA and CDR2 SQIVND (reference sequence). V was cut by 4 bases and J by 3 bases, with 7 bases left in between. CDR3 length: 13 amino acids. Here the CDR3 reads CASSTDFNQPQHF. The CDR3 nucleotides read TGTGCCAGTAGTACAGACTTCAATCAGCCCCAGCATTTT.

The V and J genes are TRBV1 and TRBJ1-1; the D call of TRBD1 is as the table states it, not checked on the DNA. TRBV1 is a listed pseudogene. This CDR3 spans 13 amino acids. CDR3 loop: CTSSQRGNTEAFF. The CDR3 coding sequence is TGCACCAGCAGCCAAAGGGGGAACACTGAAGCTTTCTTT.

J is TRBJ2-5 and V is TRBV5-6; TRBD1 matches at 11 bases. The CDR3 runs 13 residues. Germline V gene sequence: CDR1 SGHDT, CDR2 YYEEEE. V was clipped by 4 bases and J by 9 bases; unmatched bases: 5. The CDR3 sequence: CASSPGTGGPQYF. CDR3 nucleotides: TGTGCCAGCAGCCCCGGGACAGGGGGTCCCCAGTACTTC.

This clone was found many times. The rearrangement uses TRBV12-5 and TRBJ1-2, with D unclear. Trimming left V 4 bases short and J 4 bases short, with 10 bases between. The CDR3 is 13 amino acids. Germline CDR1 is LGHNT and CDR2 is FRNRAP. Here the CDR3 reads CASGWSGSYGYTF. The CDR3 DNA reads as TGTGCTAGTGGTTGGTCAGGATCCTATGGCTACACCTTC.

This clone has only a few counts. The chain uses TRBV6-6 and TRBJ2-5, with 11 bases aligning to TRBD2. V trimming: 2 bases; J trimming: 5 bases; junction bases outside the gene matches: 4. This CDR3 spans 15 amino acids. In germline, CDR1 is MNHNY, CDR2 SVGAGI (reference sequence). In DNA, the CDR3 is TGTGCCAGCAGTTACACTAGCGGGAGCGGGGAGACCCAGTACTTC. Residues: CASSYTSGSGETQYF.

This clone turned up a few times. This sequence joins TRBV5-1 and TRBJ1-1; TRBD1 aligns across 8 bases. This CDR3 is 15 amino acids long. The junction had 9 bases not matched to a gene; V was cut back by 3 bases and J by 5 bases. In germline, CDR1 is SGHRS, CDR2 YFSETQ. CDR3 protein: CASSSIGQGGTEAFF. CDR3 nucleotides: TGCGCCAGCAGCTCCATAGGACAGGGAGGGACTGAAGCTTTCTTT.

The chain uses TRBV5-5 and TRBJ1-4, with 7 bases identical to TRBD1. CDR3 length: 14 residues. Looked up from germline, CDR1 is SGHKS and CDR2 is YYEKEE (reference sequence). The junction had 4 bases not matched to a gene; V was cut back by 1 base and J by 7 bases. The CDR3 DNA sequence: TGTGCCAGCAGCTTGACAGGGGTACTTGAAAAACTGTTTTTT. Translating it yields CASSLTGVLEKLFF.

CDR3 in amino acids: CATSGPGTGNYNEQFF. The CDR3 DNA is TGTGCCACCAGTGGTCCCGGGACAGGGAACTACAATGAGCAGTTCTTC. The genes are TRBV24-1 and TRBJ2-1, with 9 bases fitting TRBD1. Germline V CDR1 and CDR2: KGHDR, SFDVKD. V was pared by 5 bases and J by 3 bases, with 7 bases of the junction left unmatched. The CDR3 contains 16 residues.

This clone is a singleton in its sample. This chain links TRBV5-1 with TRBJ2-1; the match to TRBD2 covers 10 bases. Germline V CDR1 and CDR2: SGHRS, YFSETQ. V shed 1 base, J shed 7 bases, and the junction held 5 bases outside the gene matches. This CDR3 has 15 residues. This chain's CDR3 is CASSLLAGGVNEQFF. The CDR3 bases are TGCGCCAGCAGCTTGTTAGCGGGAGGCGTAAATGAGCAGTTCTTC.

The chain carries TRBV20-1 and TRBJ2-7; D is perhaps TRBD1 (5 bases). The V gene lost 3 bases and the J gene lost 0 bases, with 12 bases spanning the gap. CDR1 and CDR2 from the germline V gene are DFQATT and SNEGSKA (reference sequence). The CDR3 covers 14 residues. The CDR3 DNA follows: TGCAGTGCTAGTTTGGCAGGGCGCTCCTACGAGCAGTACTTC. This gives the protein CSASLAGRSYEQYF.

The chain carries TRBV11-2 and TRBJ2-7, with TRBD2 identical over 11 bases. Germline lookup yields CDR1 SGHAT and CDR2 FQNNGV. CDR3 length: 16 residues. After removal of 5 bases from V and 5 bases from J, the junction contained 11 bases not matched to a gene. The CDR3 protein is CASSITRLAGRHEQYF. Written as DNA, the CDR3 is TGTGCCAGCAGCATAACCCGACTAGCGGGACGTCACGAGCAGTACTTC.

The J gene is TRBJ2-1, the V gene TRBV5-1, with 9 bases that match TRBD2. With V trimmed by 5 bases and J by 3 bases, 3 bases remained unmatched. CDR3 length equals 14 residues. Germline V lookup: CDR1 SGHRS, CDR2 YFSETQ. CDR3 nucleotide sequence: TGCGCCAGCAGGGAACTAGCGGGCTACAATGAGCAGTTCTTC. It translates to CASRELAGYNEQFF.

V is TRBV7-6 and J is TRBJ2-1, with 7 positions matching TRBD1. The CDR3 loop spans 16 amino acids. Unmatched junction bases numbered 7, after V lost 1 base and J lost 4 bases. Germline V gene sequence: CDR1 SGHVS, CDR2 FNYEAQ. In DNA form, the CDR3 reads TGTGCCAGCAGCTTAGACAGGGGCCGCGCGTACAATGAGCAGTTCTTC. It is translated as CASSLDRGRAYNEQFF.

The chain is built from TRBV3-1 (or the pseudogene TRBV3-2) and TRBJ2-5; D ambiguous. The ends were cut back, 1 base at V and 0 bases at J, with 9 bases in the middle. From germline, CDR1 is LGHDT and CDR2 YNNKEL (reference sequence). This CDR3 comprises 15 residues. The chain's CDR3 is CASSQGAEYQETQYF. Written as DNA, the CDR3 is TGTGCCAGCAGCCAAGGGGCAGAGTACCAAGAGACCCAGTACTTC.

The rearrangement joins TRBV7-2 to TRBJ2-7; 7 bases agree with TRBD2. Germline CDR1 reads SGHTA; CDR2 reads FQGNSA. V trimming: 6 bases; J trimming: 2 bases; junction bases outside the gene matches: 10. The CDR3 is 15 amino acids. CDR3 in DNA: TGTGCCAGCAGTTCCATGGCTAGCGGAACCTACGAGCAGTACTTC. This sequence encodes CASSSMASGTYEQYF.

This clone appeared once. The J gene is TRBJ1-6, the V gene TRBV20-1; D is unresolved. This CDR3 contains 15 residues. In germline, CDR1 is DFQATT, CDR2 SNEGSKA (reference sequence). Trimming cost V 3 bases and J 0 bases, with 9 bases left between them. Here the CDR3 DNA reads TGCAGTGCTAGTTCTGAGAGCTCCTATAATTCACCCCTCCACTTT. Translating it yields CSASSESSYNSPLHF.

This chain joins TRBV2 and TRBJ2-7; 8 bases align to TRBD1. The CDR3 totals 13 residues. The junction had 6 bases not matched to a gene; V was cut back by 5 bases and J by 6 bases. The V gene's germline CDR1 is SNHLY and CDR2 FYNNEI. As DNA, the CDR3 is TGTGCCAGCAGTCCGGGACAGGCCCTCGAGCAGTACTTC. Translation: CASSPGQALEQYF.

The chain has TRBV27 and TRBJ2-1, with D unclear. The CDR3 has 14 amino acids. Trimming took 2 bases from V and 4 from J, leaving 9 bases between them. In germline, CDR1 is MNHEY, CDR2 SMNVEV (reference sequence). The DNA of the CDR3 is TGTGCCAGCAGTTTAACATCATGGTACAATGAGCAGTTCTTC. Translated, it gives CASSLTSWYNEQFF.

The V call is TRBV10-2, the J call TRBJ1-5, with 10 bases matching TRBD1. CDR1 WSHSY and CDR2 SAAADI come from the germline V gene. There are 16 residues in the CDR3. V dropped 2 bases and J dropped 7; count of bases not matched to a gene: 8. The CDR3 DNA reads TGCGCCAGCAGTGAGCCAAGGGACAGGGGAGGACAGCCCCAGCATTTT. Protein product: CASSEPRDRGGQPQHF.

The CDR3 DNA is TGTGCCAGCAGTTCTCCAGGGAACTATGGCTACACCTTC. Encoded protein: CASSSPGNYGYTF. The chain joins TRBV28 to TRBJ1-2; weak D call: TRBD1 (5 bases). The CDR3 spans 13 residues. The V end lost 4 bases, the J end lost 2 bases, and 8 bases lay between the germline ends. Germline V gives CDR1 MDHEN, CDR2 SYDVKM.

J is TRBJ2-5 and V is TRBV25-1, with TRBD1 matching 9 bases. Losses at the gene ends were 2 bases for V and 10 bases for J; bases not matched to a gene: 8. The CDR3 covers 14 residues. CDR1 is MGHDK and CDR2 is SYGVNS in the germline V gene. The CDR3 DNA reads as TGTGCCAGCAGTGAAGATACAGGGGGCGCAAACCAGTACTTC. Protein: CASSEDTGGANQYF.